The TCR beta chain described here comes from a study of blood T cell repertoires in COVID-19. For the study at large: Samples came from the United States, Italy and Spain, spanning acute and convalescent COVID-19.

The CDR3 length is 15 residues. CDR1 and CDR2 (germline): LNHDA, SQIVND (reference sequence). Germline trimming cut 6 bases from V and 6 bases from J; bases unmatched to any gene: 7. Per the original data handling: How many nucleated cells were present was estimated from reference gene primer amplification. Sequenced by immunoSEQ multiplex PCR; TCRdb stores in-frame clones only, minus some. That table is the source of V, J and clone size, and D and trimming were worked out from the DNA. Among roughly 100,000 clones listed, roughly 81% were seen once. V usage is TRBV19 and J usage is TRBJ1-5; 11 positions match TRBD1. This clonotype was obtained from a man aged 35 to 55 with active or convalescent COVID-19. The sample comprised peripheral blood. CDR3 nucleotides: TGTGCCAGTAGAGATGGACAGGGGGCAACTCAGCCCCAGCATTTT. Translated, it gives CASRDGQGATQPQHF.